This is a list of T cell receptor beta chains from one sample in a study of regulatory and conventional T cells in RAG deficiency. Libraries were prepared by immunoSEQ multiplex PCR; TCRdb keeps only in-frame clonotypes and omits some of them. Found here are about 46,000 clones, about 87% of them singletons; the top ten hold 0.51%. This sample was shared with a second study, whose subject was regulatory T cells.

The sample taken for sequencing was CD4+ effector T cells sorted from blood. The source of these receptors is a human donor in good health. The CDR3 runs from the conserved cysteine through the conserved F or W. A D gene is named only where the DNA matches it firmly. Clone size is given for some rows only: seen once, a few or many times, or a class if the clone is expanded.

v_gene	d_gene	abundance	j_gene	CDR3nt	CDR3aa
TRBV29-1	TRBD1	.	TRBJ1-1	TGCAGCGTTGCAACAGGGGTCGGTTCTGGTTTCACTGAAGCTTTCTTT	CSVATGVGSGFTEAFF
TRBV9	TRBD1	.	TRBJ1-1	TGTGCCAGCAGCGAACCACAGGGGGCGAACACTGAAGCTTTCTTT	CASSEPQGANTEAFF
TRBV28	.	.	TRBJ2-7	TGTGCCAGCAATAACAGGCGGCAATCCGAGCAGTACTTC	CASNNRRQSEQYF
TRBV7-6	TRBD1	.	TRBJ1-1	TGTGCCAGCAGCTTAGCTAAGACAGGGACCGACACTGGAGCTTTCTTT	CASSLAKTGTDTGAFF
TRBV18	.	.	TRBJ1-2	TGTGCCAGCTCACCACCGAACTCCCAGCATGGCTACACCTTC	CASSPPNSQHGYTF
TRBV10-3	.	.	TRBJ1-3	TGTGCCATCAGTGAGAGGCAGCCGAGCTCTGGAAACACCATATATTTT	CAISERQPSSGNTIYF
TRBV15	.	.	TRBJ1-5	TGTGCCACCAGCAGAGACCCGGGGCGGCCCCAGCATTTT	CATSRDPGRPQHF
TRBV6-5	.	few	TRBJ2-7	TGTGCCAGCAGTTACGGGGGGCCTCCTGGCTACGAGCAGTACTTC	CASSYGGPPGYEQYF
TRBV7-6	TRBD1	once	TRBJ1-4	TGTGCCAGCAGCTCCCCCTGGACAGGTGAAAATGAAAAACTGTTTTTT	CASSSPWTGENEKLFF
TRBV9	.	.	TRBJ1-3	TGTGCCAGCAGCGTACTGGGGACTGGAAACACCATATATTTT	CASSVLGTGNTIYF
TRBV6-1	.	.	TRBJ2-7	TGTGCCAGCAGCCGGGTCGGGCTCGAGCAGTACTTC	CASSRVGLEQYF
TRBV7-6	.	.	TRBJ1-2	TGTGCCAGCAGCCCCTCTCCACAGGCGTCGCGGACTTACTATGGCTACACCTTC	CASSPSPQASRTYYGYTF
TRBV5-1	TRBD1	.	TRBJ1-2	TGCGCCAGCAGCTCCTGGGACAGGGGGCTCGCTAACTATGGCTACACCTTC	CASSSWDRGLANYGYTF
TRBV18	TRBD2	.	TRBJ2-3	TGTGCCAGCTCACCACCCTTGGGGGGGGGCACAGATACGCAGTATTTT	CASSPPLGGGTDTQYF
TRBV5-1	.	.	TRBJ2-1	TGCGCCAGCAGCTTGCAGGGGGACTTCTCCTACAATGAGCAGTTCTTC	CASSLQGDFSYNEQFF
TRBV5-1	.	.	TRBJ1-1	TGCGCCAGCAGCTTGATTGGGGGGAGGAACACTGAAGCTTTCTTT	CASSLIGGRNTEAFF
TRBV18	.	.	TRBJ2-3	TGTGCCAGCTCACGAAACCGGGCAGATACGCAGTATTTT	CASSRNRADTQYF
TRBV7-3	.	.	TRBJ2-3	TGTGCCAGCAGCCCCAGGGTGGGGGGCACAGATACGCAGTATTTT	CASSPRVGGTDTQYF
TRBV19	.	few	TRBJ1-4	TGTGCCAGTATGGTTCGGCAGGATGCAACTAATGAAAAACTGTTTTTT	CASMVRQDATNEKLFF
TRBV13	.	.	TRBJ2-5	TGTGCCAGCAGCTCCTCGGCCCAAGGGGGGGGTTGGAAGACCCAGTACTTC	CASSSSAQGGGWKTQYF
TRBV9	.	.	TRBJ1-6	TGTGCCAGCAGCGACCTGAGGAATTCACCCCTCCACTTT	CASSDLRNSPLHF
TRBV25-1	TRBD1	.	TRBJ2-7	TGTGCCAGCAGTGCTCTCGGGACAGGGGATGCCTACGAGCAGTACTTC	CASSALGTGDAYEQYF
TRBV11-3	.	.	TRBJ1-1	TGTGCCAGCAGCTTAGGGAGGGGCGGTGTCACTGAAGCTTTCTTT	CASSLGRGGVTEAFF
TRBV30	.	.	TRBJ1-5	TGTGCCTGGAGTGGGGCCCTTGAACTGGGACTTAAGAGGAATCAGCCCCAGCATTTT	CAWSGALELGLKRNQPQHF
TRBV10-1	.	.	TRBJ2-7	TGCGCCAGCAGTGAGGCAGGGAACTACGAGCAGTACTTC	CASSEAGNYEQYF
TRBV9	.	.	TRBJ2-7	TGTGCCAGCAGCGTCAGGGGGGACGTCGGTTTTTCCCACGAGCAGTACTTC	CASSVRGDVGFSHEQYF
TRBV18	TRBD1	.	TRBJ1-3	TGTGCCAGCTCACGGACAGGATTGGCAACTTTTGCTCTGGAAACACCCATATATTTT	CASSRTGLATFALETPIYF
TRBV6-1	TRBD2	.	TRBJ2-2	TGTGCCAGCAGTGAATCACTAGCGGGAGGCACCGGGGAGCTGTTTTTT	CASSESLAGGTGELFF
TRBV7-8	.	.	TRBJ2-3	TGTGCCAGCAGCCGTGCCGGGGGAGGTCGCCATACGCAGTATTTT	CASSRAGGGRHTQYF
TRBV5-5	TRBD1	once	TRBJ2-2	TGTGCCAGCAGCTTAGCGACAGGGGTAACCACCGGGGAGCTGTTTTTT	CASSLATGVTTGELFF
TRBV7-9	.	.	TRBJ1-2	TGTGCCAGCAGCTTGGGGGGCAGGCGAAGTCGGGGCTATGGCTACACCTTC	CASSLGGRRSRGYGYTF
TRBV27	TRBD1	.	TRBJ2-7	TGTGCCAGCAGTTTTGGGACAGGTAACACCTACGAGCAGTACTTC	CASSFGTGNTYEQYF
TRBV10-2	.	.	TRBJ2-5	TGCGCCAGCAGTGACGCAGGCCGGGGGCAAGAGACCCAGTACTTC	CASSDAGRGQETQYF
TRBV5-1	TRBD1	.	TRBJ2-1	TGCGCCAGCAGCCCTTTGGGACAGGACAATGAGCAGTTCTTC	CASSPLGQDNEQFF
TRBV5-1	TRBD1	.	TRBJ1-1	TGCGCCAGCAGCTTGGCCGGGCAGGGGGCCACTGAAGCTTTCTTT	CASSLAGQGATEAFF
TRBV11-1	.	.	TRBJ1-4	TGTGCCAGCAGCTTAGGGTCGAGCCTCCCCGAAAAACTGTTTTTT	CASSLGSSLPEKLFF
TRBV19	.	.	TRBJ1-5	TGTGCCAGTAGAAAAGGGGAGCCCCAGCATTTT	CASRKGEPQHF
TRBV19	TRBD2	once	TRBJ2-7	TGTGCCAGTAGCCCCAGAAGAAGCGGGACCCTCGGCGAGCAGTACTTC	CASSPRRSGTLGEQYF
TRBV10-2	.	.	TRBJ1-2	TGCGCCAGCAGTGAGAACTGGGGGAAGACGCAAGGCTACACCTTC	CASSENWGKTQGYTF
TRBV19	.	.	TRBJ1-5	TGTGCCAGTGACGATGACAGATACAATCAGCCCCAGCATTTT	CASDDDRYNQPQHF
TRBV19	.	few	TRBJ1-5	TGTGCCAGTAGTATAAAGTGGGGGGATCAGCCCCAGCATTTT	CASSIKWGDQPQHF
TRBV6-6	.	.	TRBJ1-2	TGTGCCAGCAGCGAACAGGGCCCCTATGGCTACACCTTC	CASSEQGPYGYTF
TRBV7-9	TRBD2	few	TRBJ2-1	TGTGCCAGCAGCGCCCCGGGACTAGCTTCTAATGAGCAGTTCTTC	CASSAPGLASNEQFF
TRBV2	TRBD2	.	TRBJ2-5	TGTGCCAGTTCAAGAAGACTAGCAGAGACCCAGTACTTC	CASSRRLAETQYF
TRBV18	.	once	TRBJ2-1	TGTGCCAGCTCACCACGGGACTCCTACAATGAGCAGTTCTTC	CASSPRDSYNEQFF
TRBV11-3	.	.	TRBJ2-5	TGTGCCAGCAGCACGTCCGGTCAGGGTAAAGAGACCCAGTACTTC	CASSTSGQGKETQYF
TRBV5-1	TRBD2	.	TRBJ2-3	TGCGCCAGCAGCACTAGCGGCACAGATACGCAGTATTTT	CASSTSGTDTQYF
TRBV9	TRBD2	.	TRBJ2-1	TGTGCCAGCAGCGCCCAGCCCCCTAGCGGGGCCAACAATGAGCAGTTCTTC	CASSAQPPSGANNEQFF
TRBV11-3	.	.	TRBJ1-5	TGTGCCAGCAGCTTAGATCGGGCGGGGAATCAGCCCCAGCATTTT	CASSLDRAGNQPQHF
TRBV27	.	.	TRBJ1-5	TGTGCCACCAGGTCCAGTAATAGCAATCAGCCCCAGCATTTT	CATRSSNSNQPQHF